These 8 T cell receptor beta chains share one sample of origin, sequenced in a study of blood T cell repertoires in COVID-19. Libraries were prepared by immunoSEQ multiplex PCR; TCRdb keeps only in-frame clonotypes and omits some of them. The table lists roughly 65,000 clones, about 80% of them singletons. The material sequenced was peripheral blood. The receptors stem from a human donor in a cohort sampled during active COVID-19.

The rearrangement links TRBV28 to TRBJ1-2; 7 nucleotides line up with TRBD1. V was pared by 1 base and J by 5 bases, with 4 bases of the junction left unmatched. CDR3 size: 14 residues. Germline V gene sequence: CDR1 MDHEN, CDR2 SYDVKM. CDR3 residues: CASSLSAGGYGYTF. The CDR3 nucleotides read TGTGCCAGCAGTTTATCGGCAGGGGGGTATGGCTACACCTTC.

The chain has TRBV11-2 and TRBJ2-1; unclear D gene. The CDR3 length is 13 residues. CDR1 and CDR2 from the germline V gene are SGHAT and FQNNGV. V gave up 1 base and J gave up 4 bases, with 5 bases separating them. The CDR3: CASSLGVYNEQFF. In DNA form, the CDR3 reads TGTGCCAGCAGCTTAGGAGTTTACAATGAGCAGTTCTTC. The variable domain in full, with the rest retrieved from reference TRBV11-2 and TRBJ2-1, is EAGVAQSPRYKIIEKRQSVAFWCNPISGHATLYWYQQILGQGPKLLIQFQNNGVVDDSQLPKDRFSAERLKGVDSTLKIQPAKLEDSAVYLCASSLGVYNEQFFGPGTRLTVL.

J is TRBJ1-1 and V is TRBV6-2 or TRBV6-3; possible D gene TRBD1, 6 bases. This CDR3 contains 18 residues. Germline-derived CDR1 and CDR2 are MNHEY and SVGEGT. The ends were cut back, 2 bases at V and 0 bases at J, with 19 bases in the middle. As DNA, the CDR3 is TGTGCCAGCAGTTACGAGCGGTGGACAGAGACCATGAACACTGAAGCTTTCTTT. As protein: CASSYERWTETMNTEAFF.

V is TRBV10-1 and J is TRBJ1-2; D is ambiguous. V shed 6 bases and J shed 1 base, with 12 bases lying between them. There are 14 residues in the CDR3. Looked up from germline, CDR1 is WNHNN and CDR2 is SYGVQD (reference sequence). In nucleotides, the CDR3 is TGCGCCAGCAGATTCCGGGGTCATAACTATGGCTACACCTTC. It specifies CASRFRGHNYGYTF.

The CDR3 DNA reads TGTGCCAGCAGCCCGATCTCCGGGGACAGATGGGAAAAACTGTTTTTT. This codes for CASSPISGDRWEKLFF. This chain joins TRBV6-2 or TRBV6-3 and TRBJ1-4; 7 positions match TRBD1. The CDR3 spans 16 residues. Looked up from germline, CDR1 is MNHEY and CDR2 is SVGEGT. After removal of 6 bases from V and 8 bases from J, the junction contained 15 bases not matched to a gene.

The table lists this clone with a count of one. V gene TRBV28 combines with J gene TRBJ1-6; TRBD1 matches 10 bases. Germline V gene sequence: CDR1 MDHEN, CDR2 SYDVKM. V lost 6 bases, J lost 9 bases, and 8 bases stayed unmatched. The CDR3 extends over 15 amino acids. CDR3 region: CASRTRQGARSPLHF. For the CDR3, the DNA is TGTGCCAGCAGAACCCGACAGGGGGCGCGTTCACCCCTCCACTTT.

The chain has TRBV5-1 and TRBJ2-1; D remains unclear. The CDR3 spans 14 residues. Germline assignment: CDR1 SGHRS and CDR2 YFSETQ. The V and J ends lost 0 bases and 8 bases respectively, with 12 bases between them. The CDR3, as DNA: TGCGCCAGCAGCTTGGTTGGTTACACCGATGAGCAGTTCTTC. Amino acid sequence: CASSLVGYTDEQFF.

The chain combines TRBV19 with TRBJ2-2; tentative D call: TRBD2 (6 bases). Trimming stripped 7 bases from V and 7 bases from J, with 10 bases between. This CDR3 comprises 12 residues. Germline V gene data show CDR1 as LNHDA and CDR2 as SQIVND (reference sequence). As DNA, the CDR3 is TGTGCCAGTATCGGGGAGGTCGGGGAGCTGTTTTTT. Encoded protein: CASIGEVGELFF.